The 10 T cell receptor beta chains given below trace back to one sample, sequenced in a study of spatial heterogeneity in lung cancer. The time point: sample taken at primary tumor resection. In each case, whole RNA from tumor, nontumor lung or frozen PBMC was sequenced unsorted. TCRdb processed the 5' RACE reads anew with MiXCR; each CDR3 protein has one entry. The sample carries approximately 92,000 distinct CDR3 sequences, 9.5% to 15% recorded once. The input for sequencing was PBMCs, taken at surgery. The receptors were sampled from a male donor with early-stage non-small cell lung cancer.

This chain joins TRBV12-3 or TRBV12-4 and TRBJ1-1; D unclear. Deletions cut 1 base from V and 1 base from J, with 1 base between. The CDR3 runs to 12 residues. The CDR3 sequence: CASSLGNTEAFF. CDR3 coding DNA: TGTGCCAGCAGTTTAGGGAACACTGAAGCTTTCTTT.

This clonotype appeared a few times. The V gene is TRBV19, the J gene TRBJ2-5; D call uncertain. Germline values: CDR1 LNHDA, CDR2 SQIVND (reference sequence). V was cut by 5 bases and J by 0 bases, with 10 bases left in between. The CDR3 spans 14 residues. CDR3: CASSPVYHQETQYF. The CDR3 coding sequence is TGTGCCAGTAGTCCAGTCTACCACCAAGAGACCCAGTACTTC.

The rearrangement joins TRBV4-3 to TRBJ2-5, with unresolved D. V gave up 0 bases and J gave up 5 bases, with 25 bases separating them. The V gene's germline CDR1 is LGHNA and CDR2 YSLEER. The CDR3 runs to 19 residues. CDR3 coding DNA: TGCGCCAGCAGCCAAGAACCCTACAGAGGAGTGGGCCCAATGGAGACCCAGTACTTC. Translation: CASSQEPYRGVGPMETQYF.

This clonotype was detected ten times or more. The V and J genes are TRBV5-1 and TRBJ2-2, with D perhaps matching TRBD1 or TRBD2 (5 bases each). In germline, CDR1 is SGHRS, CDR2 YFSETQ. The CDR3 runs 16 residues. V was clipped by 4 bases and J by 3 bases, with 16 bases between them. This CDR3 reads CASSPSVRGDTGELFF. As DNA, the CDR3 is TGCGCCAGCAGCCCCAGTGTCCGAGGGGACACCGGGGAGCTGTTTTTT.

On this clonotype itself: Germline is not matched at one junction end, which may reflect a read error. The CDR3 reads CASSRRGGQDTQYF. The CDR3 bases are TGTGCCAGCAGCAGACGGGGGGGACAAGACACCCAGTACTTC. The chain couples TRBV28 to TRBJ2-5, with 8 bases identical to TRBD2. Germline V gene data show CDR1 as MDHEN and CDR2 as SYDVKM. CDR3 length: 14 amino acids.

The genes are TRBV9 and TRBJ1-6, with D possibly matching TRBD1 (6 bases). V was pared by 4 bases and J by 0 bases, with 14 bases between. The CDR3 is made up of 17 amino acids. The V gene's germline CDR1 is SGDLS and CDR2 YYNGEE. CDR3 sequence: CASSSTTGSSYNSPLHF. The CDR3 nucleotides are TGTGCCAGCAGCTCAACGACAGGCAGCTCCTATAATTCACCCCTCCACTTT.

This clonotype was observed a handful of times. The chain links TRBV30 to TRBJ1-1, with TRBD1 as a possible D gene (5 bases). The CDR3 consists of 11 residues. With 2 bases removed from V and 8 bases from J, the gap between germline ends came to 9 bases. Germline V CDR1 and CDR2: GTSNPN, SVGIG (reference sequence). The CDR3 reads CAWSRGGEAFF. CDR3 nucleotide sequence: TGTGCCTGGAGTAGGGGCGGCGAAGCTTTCTTT.

This clonotype came up a few times. This sequence joins TRBV7-6 and TRBJ2-3, with D possibly TRBD1 on 6 matching bases. Germline values: CDR1 SGHVS, CDR2 FNYEAQ. This CDR3 comprises 15 residues. The germline V and J ends were trimmed by 4 bases and 7 bases, with 18 bases remaining between them. In DNA form, the CDR3 reads TGTGCCAGCAGCTCCAGGGGCCCGGGAACCTATACGCAGTATTTT. Residues: CASSSRGPGTYTQYF.

The gene calls are TRBV4-1 and TRBJ2-5; D remains ambiguous. The germline V gene encodes CDR1 MGHRA and CDR2 YSYEKL. V lost 3 bases and J 1 base, leaving 15 bases between the germline ends. CDR3 length: 16 amino acids. The CDR3: CASSQAPSTGQETQYF. The CDR3 DNA follows: TGCGCCAGCAGCCAGGCCCCCTCGACGGGCCAAGAGACCCAGTACTTC.

This clonotype was seen many times. The gene calls are TRBV18 and TRBJ2-7; 7 nucleotides line up with TRBD1. Germline-derived CDR1 and CDR2 are KGHSH and LQKENI. The trim removed 3 bases at V and 0 bases at J, leaving 2 bases unmatched. There are 14 residues in the CDR3. The CDR3 nucleotides read TGTGCCAGCTCACCCGGACAGGTCTCCTACGAGCAGTACTTC. This translates into CASSPGQVSYEQYF. The full variable domain, its missing parts supplied by reference TRBV18 and TRBJ2-7, is NAGVMQNPRHLVRRRGQEARLRCSPMKGHSHVYWYRQLPEEGLKFMVYLQKENIIDESGMPKERFSAEFPKEGPSILRIQQVVRGDSAAYFCASSPGQVSYEQYFGPGTRLTVT.